Listed here are 22 T cell receptor beta chains from one sample, sequenced in a study of T cells in Graves' hyperthyroidism and ophthalmopathy. The investigators amplified TCR beta CDR3 regions from RNA transcripts. HTBI primers were the set used in a first-round RT-PCR of the TCR CDR3. MiXCR, run by TCRdb on the multiplex PCR reads, gives a single entry per CDR3 protein. In the table there are some 620,000 distinct CDR3 sequences, under 20% of which are singletons. The specimen was blood. These receptors came from a woman aged 30 to 39 with Graves' hyperthyroidism.

This sequence joins TRBV7-3 and TRBJ1-1; TRBD1 matches 7 bases. J was trimmed by 0 bases and V by 5 bases; bases with no gene match: 6. Germline V CDR1 and CDR2: SGHTA, FQGTGA. CDR3 length: 15 amino acids. The CDR3 region is CASSPGQSLNTEAFF. The CDR3, as DNA: TGTGCCAGCAGCCCGGGACAGTCCCTGAACACTGAAGCTTTCTTT.

The chain uses TRBV9 and TRBJ1-6, with 10 positions matching TRBD1. There are 17 residues in the CDR3. CDR1 is SGDLS, CDR2 YYNGEE, per germline. Trimming removed 0 bases from V and 10 bases from J; junction bases left unmatched: 10. CDR3 protein: CASSVDFRDRGRSPLHF. The DNA for the CDR3 is TGTGCCAGCAGCGTAGATTTCCGGGACAGGGGAAGGTCACCCCTCCACTTT.

This clonotype has just a few counts. The chain is built from TRBV20-1 and TRBJ2-3, with TRBD2 matching 7 bases. This CDR3 comprises 13 residues. The junction had 4 bases not matched to a gene; V was cut back by 5 bases and J by 2 bases. The germline V gene has CDR1 DFQATT and CDR2 SNEGSKA (reference sequence). Written as DNA, the CDR3 is TGCAGTGCTGTGAGCGGGATCACAGATACGCAGTATTTT. It translates to CSAVSGITDTQYF.

This clonotype was observed at least ten times. The chain is built from TRBV12-3 or TRBV12-4 and TRBJ2-7; D is possibly TRBD2 (5 bases). V lost 3 bases, J lost 2 bases, and 11 bases lay in between. The CDR3 consists of 14 residues. This CDR3 is CASSFRGPPYEQYF. Written as DNA, the CDR3 is TGTGCCAGCAGTTTTCGAGGGCCTCCCTACGAGCAGTACTTC.

This clonotype was detected many times. The rearrangement links TRBV12-3 or TRBV12-4 to TRBJ2-2; maybe TRBD2 (7 bases). This CDR3 is built from 14 residues. V gave up 2 bases and J gave up 6 bases, with 10 bases separating them. The CDR3: CASSLWEGAGELFF. As DNA, the CDR3 is TGTGCCAGCAGTTTATGGGAGGGGGCCGGGGAGCTGTTTTTT.

This clonotype was seen a few times. This chain links TRBV9 with TRBJ2-5; D is unclear. Trimming pared 2 bases from V and 0 bases from J, leaving 5 bases between. The CDR3 loop spans 13 amino acids. CDR1 is SGDLS and CDR2 is YYNGEE in the germline V gene. CDR3 sequence: CASSVGHQETQYF. CDR3 nucleotides: TGTGCCAGCAGCGTGGGCCACCAAGAGACCCAGTACTTC.

Many counts were recorded for this clonotype. The chain has TRBV6-5 and TRBJ2-5; D is uncertain. Germline CDR1 reads MNHEY; CDR2 reads SVGAGI. This CDR3 contains 12 residues. V lost 0 bases, J lost 5 bases, and 4 bases lay in between. CDR3 sequence reads: CASSYSLETQYF. DNA for the CDR3: TGTGCCAGCAGTTACTCTTTGGAGACCCAGTACTTC.

About this clonotype: This may arise from a read error, as a much more abundant clone is one base away. This chain uses TRBV11-2 with TRBJ2-3; TRBD2 aligns across 16 bases. Trimming at V came to 4 bases and at J to 2 bases, leaving 3 bases not matched to a gene. Looked up from germline, CDR1 is SGHAT and CDR2 is FQNNGV. The CDR3 extends over 17 amino acids. CDR3 region: CASSWGLAGGPTDTQYF. The CDR3 nucleotides are TGTGCCAGCAGCTGGGGACTAGCGGGAGGGCCCACAGATACGCAGTATTTT. Using reference TRBV11-2 and TRBJ2-3 for the parts outside the CDR3, the full variable domain is EAGVAQSPRYKIIEKRQSVAFWCNPISGHATLYWYQQILGQGPKLLIQFQNNGVVDDSQLPKDRFSAERLKGVDSTLKIQPAKLEDSAVYLCASSWGLAGGPTDTQYFGPGTRLTVL.

The DNA of the CDR3 is TGTGCCAGCAGTCTAGCGGTCCTCACAGATACGCAGTATTTT. Its translation: CASSLAVLTDTQYF. V usage is TRBV11-2 and J usage is TRBJ2-3; 7 bases are shared with TRBD2. The J segment lost 2 bases and the V segment lost 6 bases, leaving 5 bases of the junction unmatched. The CDR3 sequence is 14 residues long. Germline CDR1 reads SGHAT; CDR2 reads FQNNGV.

The chain joins TRBV20-1 to TRBJ2-3, with TRBD1 matching over 11 bases. Germline-derived CDR1 and CDR2 are DFQATT and SNEGSKA (reference sequence). Trimming at V came to 2 bases and at J to 5 bases, leaving 15 bases not matched to a gene. The CDR3 is 18 residues long. The CDR3 spells CSARFTTGTGGIKDTQYF. The CDR3 nucleotides are TGCAGTGCTAGATTTACAACCGGGACAGGGGGAATCAAAGATACGCAGTATTTT.

The sample holds many counts of this clonotype. The V call is TRBV27, the J call TRBJ2-3, with TRBD2 as a possible D gene (6 bases). The CDR3 contains 15 residues. V was cut by 6 bases and J by 6 bases, with 19 bases left in between. Looked up from germline, CDR1 is MNHEY and CDR2 is SMNVEV (reference sequence). This chain's CDR3 is CASSSRDSTSDTQYF. CDR3 nucleotide sequence: TGTGCCAGCAGCAGCCGGGACTCCACGTCGGATACGCAGTATTTT.

This clonotype occurred many times. CDR3: CAWSVTSYNEQFF. Written as DNA, the CDR3 is TGTGCCTGGAGTGTAACATCATACAATGAGCAGTTCTTC. V is TRBV30 and J is TRBJ2-1; no definite D call. Germline CDR1 is GTSNPN and CDR2 is SVGIG (reference sequence). The CDR3 spans 13 residues. V was pared by 0 bases and J by 4 bases, with 7 bases between.

In its sample, this clonotype was seen many times. The V call is TRBV12-3 or TRBV12-4, the J call TRBJ2-7; TRBD1 matches at 8 bases. V shed 3 bases and J 5 bases; nucleotides not matched to a gene: 3. This CDR3 has 13 amino acids. The CDR3 region is CASSFYRGNEQYF. DNA of the CDR3: TGTGCCAGCAGTTTTTACAGGGGGAACGAGCAGTACTTC.

This clonotype came up many times. The chain links TRBV2 to TRBJ2-3; 11 bases match TRBD2. Germline-derived CDR1 and CDR2 are SNHLY and FYNNEI. J lost 4 bases, V lost 5 bases, and 5 bases had no gene match. This CDR3 region has 15 residues. CDR3 amino acids: CASSLPGLAADTQYF. The CDR3 DNA is TGTGCCAGCAGTTTGCCGGGACTAGCGGCAGATACGCAGTATTTT.

The V gene is TRBV19, the J gene TRBJ2-7; D is undetermined. V was trimmed by 4 bases and J by 0 bases, leaving 10 bases between them. The CDR3 extends over 14 amino acids. Germline CDR1 and CDR2: LNHDA and SQIVND (reference sequence). This CDR3 is CASSTETDSYEQYF. The CDR3 DNA follows: TGTGCCAGTAGTACCGAGACGGACTCCTACGAGCAGTACTTC.

This clonotype came up a few times. This chain uses TRBV5-1 with TRBJ1-2, with 7 bases aligning to TRBD1. With 4 bases clipped from V and 4 bases from J, the junction kept 4 bases outside the gene matches. The CDR3 runs 13 residues. Per the germline V gene, CDR1 is SGHRS and CDR2 is YFSETQ. The CDR3 region has the DNA TGCGCCAGCAGCCCGGGACAGCGCTATGGCTACACCTTC. Protein: CASSPGQRYGYTF.

The chain joins TRBV6-1 to TRBJ2-5, with D perhaps being TRBD1 or TRBD2 (7 bases each). Between the trimmed V and J ends, which lost 7 bases and 5 bases, there was a span of 17 bases. Germline V gives CDR1 MNHNS, CDR2 SASEGT. The CDR3 covers 14 residues. CDR3 sequence (DNA): TGTGCCAGCATCAGGGGGAGGGTCATGGAGACCCAGTACTTC. Residues: CASIRGRVMETQYF.

This clonotype occurred many times. This rearrangement joins TRBV5-1 to TRBJ2-2; no clear D gene. Germline loops: CDR1 SGHRS, CDR2 YFSETQ. Trimming took off 4 bases at V and 2 bases at J, with 15 bases between the two ends. The CDR3 is made up of 16 amino acids. As DNA, the CDR3 is TGCGCCAGCAGCCCGGCAGCCCAACAAAACACCGGGGAGCTGTTTTTT. Protein product: CASSPAAQQNTGELFF.

This clonotype showed up just once. J is TRBJ1-6 and V is TRBV9, with 7 positions matching TRBD1. This CDR3 region has 14 residues. Germline V gene data show CDR1 as SGDLS and CDR2 as YYNGEE. The trim removed 4 bases at V and 8 bases at J, leaving 6 bases unmatched. The CDR3 spells CASSPSGGHSPLHF. The CDR3 DNA sequence: TGTGCCAGCAGCCCCTCAGGGGGGCATTCACCCCTCCACTTT.

This clonotype was seen repeatedly, ten times or more. The rearrangement links TRBV2 to TRBJ2-7; D is undetermined. Germline CDR1 reads SNHLY; CDR2 reads FYNNEI. The ends were cut back, 4 bases at V and 5 bases at J, with 6 bases in the middle. This CDR3 is 11 amino acids long. CDR3 protein: CASSVIHEQYF. The CDR3 DNA sequence: TGTGCCAGCAGTGTGATCCACGAGCAGTACTTC.

There are many counts of this clonotype. The chain joins TRBV3-1 to TRBJ1-1; D remains ambiguous. The V gene lost 1 base and the J gene lost 0 bases, with 3 bases spanning the gap. This CDR3 comprises 13 residues. CDR1 is LGHDT and CDR2 is YNNKEL in the germline V gene (reference sequence). CDR3 residues: CASSQALNTEAFF. The CDR3 nucleotides read TGTGCCAGCAGCCAAGCGTTGAACACTGAAGCTTTCTTT.

The chain combines TRBV24-1 with TRBJ2-2; 10 bases fit TRBD2. Unmatched junction bases numbered 6, after V lost 4 bases and J lost 5 bases. The CDR3 length is 16 residues. The germline CDR1 and CDR2 sequences are KGHDR and SFDVKD. The CDR3 nucleotides read TGTGCCACCAGTGACCGGGGAGCGGGAGGGACCGGGGAGCTGTTTTTT. This gives the protein CATSDRGAGGTGELFF.